These T cell receptor beta chains were read from a single sample in a study of shared clonotypes between healthy human individuals. Here immunoSEQ multiplex PCR was the method, and the copy in TCRdb shows in-frame clones only, minus some. Here the sample spans over a million clones, about 75% being singletons. What was sequenced was memory CD4+ T cells sorted from blood. The receptors derive from a man aged 18 to 30 in good health. Each CDR3 is given without its conserved first and last residue. Each record gives: V gene, clone size, D gene, CDR3 protein. The D gene is left open where the match is weak. Size is stated for part of the rows, as once, few or many counts, or as a class when the clone is expanded.

V: TRBV12-5
size: NA
D: TRBD1
CDR3: ASGTGGNNEKLF

V: TRBV7-7
size: NA
D: TRBD1
CDR3: ASSRESTGTVRI

V: TRBV5-4
size: NA
D: TRBD1
CDR3: ASSLAGRGGTEAF

V: TRBV30
size: NA
D: TRBD2
CDR3: AWSPKAGGRDTQY

V: TRBV11-2
size: NA
D: NA
CDR3: ASSSGMSTGELF

V: TRBV6-5
size: NA
D: TRBD2
CDR3: ASTRGGFGGELF

V: TRBV29-1
size: NA
D: NA
CDR3: SVGDTGELF

V: TRBV11-2
size: NA
D: TRBD1
CDR3: ASSRRWDRSYNEQF

V: TRBV30
size: NA
D: TRBD1
CDR3: ASRLGAGGIGNTIY

V: TRBV2
size: NA
D: NA
CDR3: ASLASYEQY

V: TRBV18
size: NA
D: TRBD1
CDR3: ASSQDRGSGGYT

V: TRBV5-4
size: once
D: TRBD2
CDR3: ASSSALGGSTDTQY

V: TRBV25-1
size: NA
D: NA
CDR3: ASSIRDTEAF

V: TRBV7-8
size: few
D: NA
CDR3: ASSLGRSRPQH

V: TRBV5-1
size: NA
D: NA
CDR3: ASSLDVAAGELF

V: TRBV12-5
size: NA
D: NA
CDR3: ASGLGETYEQY

V: TRBV30
size: few
D: NA
CDR3: AWTTGLMGDLGETQY

V: TRBV6-5
size: NA
D: NA
CDR3: ASSPSILGGGAQY

V: TRBV9
size: NA
D: NA
CDR3: ASSVGGRVDTEAF

V: TRBV19
size: NA
D: TRBD1
CDR3: ASSGPGQFQPQH

V: TRBV7-2
size: once
D: TRBD1
CDR3: ASSQGAGWDSYEQY

V: TRBV19
size: many
D: NA
CDR3: ASSITGGQETQY

V: TRBV21-1
size: NA
D: NA
CDR3: ASPSGSTYEQY

V: TRBV28
size: NA
D: TRBD1
CDR3: ASRLGQKLNGYT

V: TRBV19
size: once
D: TRBD1
CDR3: ASSSDRGFYEQY

V: TRBV28
size: NA
D: NA
CDR3: ASSLNSFTGNQPQH

V: TRBV6-6
size: NA
D: NA
CDR3: ASRLPQNEKLF

V: TRBV30
size: NA
D: NA
CDR3: AWSGIGGMTEAF

V: TRBV15
size: NA
D: TRBD2
CDR3: ATSRDPREGYNTGELF

V: TRBV30
size: once
D: TRBD2
CDR3: AWSVRGLIGAGGLF

V: TRBV7-9
size: few
D: NA
CDR3: ASSLNSLSYNEQF

V: TRBV5-6
size: many
D: NA
CDR3: ASSLRASASSYEQY

V: TRBV5-1
size: NA
D: NA
CDR3: ASSLDTGTGNTIY

V: TRBV7-2
size: NA
D: NA
CDR3: ASSAFGTSDEQY

V: TRBV6-5
size: once
D: NA
CDR3: ASSDSDGSGNTIY

V: TRBV5-1
size: NA
D: NA
CDR3: ASSFSQGETQY

V: TRBV2
size: NA
D: NA
CDR3: ASSPTQITGLYEQY

V: TRBV19
size: NA
D: NA
CDR3: ASSIVHGTVYGELF

V: TRBV9
size: NA
D: NA
CDR3: ASRQGSTDTQY

V: TRBV14
size: NA
D: NA
CDR3: ASSFGLEQY

V: TRBV18
size: NA
D: TRBD1
CDR3: ASSGTGGRESPLH

V: TRBV28
size: NA
D: TRBD1
CDR3: ASSPLTGTGGGNSPLH

V: TRBV10-3
size: NA
D: TRBD1
CDR3: AISESGQKQY

V: TRBV6-1
size: NA
D: TRBD2
CDR3: ASSEYGGEETQY

V: TRBV6-6
size: NA
D: NA
CDR3: ASSYSAEPSYEQY

V: TRBV2
size: NA
D: NA
CDR3: ASSVASDNSPLH

V: TRBV11-2
size: few
D: NA
CDR3: ASSLTVEAF

V: TRBV19
size: few
D: NA
CDR3: ASSIQGRNGYT

V: TRBV7-2
size: NA
D: NA
CDR3: ASSLAWSSARNEQF